This TCR beta chain was captured in a study of blood T cell repertoires in COVID-19. About the research overall: Samples taken during acute and convalescent COVID-19 were collected in the United States, Italy and Spain. Sample material is recorded as cDNA or gDNA derived from T cells, B-cell-depleted T cells, or PBMCs.

Original handling: Scientists estimated how many nucleated cells there were by amplifying reference gene primers. TCRdb's copy holds only in-frame clones and misses some; the assay was immunoSEQ multiplex PCR. D and trimming were read from the DNA, whereas the V and J calls and clone size are those reported in that table. The data contain about 100,000 clones, approximately 85% of them seen just once; the ten biggest clones take up about 4.8%. Looked up from germline, CDR1 is LGHNA and CDR2 is YNFKEQ. V was trimmed by 1 base and J by 4 bases, leaving 11 bases between them. CDR3 size: 14 residues. Sequenced material: peripheral blood. This clonotype originated in a man between 60 and 75 years old with acute or convalescent COVID-19. The chain carries TRBV4-2 and TRBJ2-7; the D is unclear. This chain's CDR3 is CASSQGPAQYEQYF. The CDR3 DNA reads TGTGCCAGCAGCCAAGGGCCCGCCCAGTACGAGCAGTACTTC.